This is a list of T cell receptor beta chains from one sample in a study of blood T cell repertoires in COVID-19. Here immunoSEQ multiplex PCR was the method, and the copy in TCRdb shows in-frame clones only, minus some. Found here are approximately 210,000 clones, approximately 81% of them singletons; the top ten hold 10%. Sequenced material: peripheral blood. The source is a woman older than 75 with COVID-19, enrolled during active disease. Each CDR3 is given with its conserved first and last residue. A D gene is named only where the DNA matches it firmly. Some rows mark clone size as missing; the rest say once, few, many or name a class of expanded clone.

D gene: .; clone size: .; V gene: TRBV7-2; J gene: TRBJ2-3; CDR3 protein: CASSLAQGALAGGTDTQYF; CDR3 DNA: TGTGCCAGCAGCTTAGCCCAGGGGGCCCTCGCGGGGGGCACAGATACGCAGTATTTT
D gene: .; clone size: .; V gene: TRBV5-1; J gene: TRBJ1-1; CDR3 protein: CASSLRGANTEAFF; CDR3 DNA: TGCGCCAGCAGCCTACGCGGGGCGAACACTGAAGCTTTCTTT
D gene: TRBD1; clone size: .; V gene: TRBV2; J gene: TRBJ1-5; CDR3 protein: CASREDRGLRQHF; CDR3 DNA: TGTGCCAGCAGAGAGGACAGGGGGTTAAGACAGCATTTT
D gene: TRBD1; clone size: .; V gene: TRBV27; J gene: TRBJ2-2; CDR3 protein: CASRRQGQNTGELFF; CDR3 DNA: TGTGCCAGCAGGCGACAGGGGCAGAACACCGGGGAGCTGTTTTTT
D gene: .; clone size: .; V gene: TRBV5-8; J gene: TRBJ1-1; CDR3 protein: CASSLLPRVNTEAFF; CDR3 DNA: TGTGCCAGCAGCTTGTTACCCAGGGTGAACACTGAAGCTTTCTTT
D gene: .; clone size: .; V gene: TRBV3-1/TRBV3-2; J gene: TRBJ1-2; CDR3 protein: CASSQGLGASYTF; CDR3 DNA: TGTGCCAGCAGCCAAGGTCTGGGGGCTAGCTACACCTTC
D gene: .; clone size: .; V gene: TRBV5-1; J gene: TRBJ2-3; CDR3 protein: CASSKNRIATDTQYF; CDR3 DNA: TGCGCCAGCAGCAAGAACAGGATCGCGACAGATACGCAGTATTTT
D gene: TRBD1; clone size: .; V gene: TRBV6-6; J gene: TRBJ2-7; CDR3 protein: CASSSGQVGYEQYF; CDR3 DNA: TGTGCCAGCAGTTCGGGACAGGTTGGCTACGAGCAGTACTTC
D gene: .; clone size: .; V gene: TRBV6-6; J gene: TRBJ2-1; CDR3 protein: CASSRGTDSYNEQFF; CDR3 DNA: TGTGCCAGCAGTCGCGGGACAGACTCCTACAATGAGCAGTTCTTC
D gene: TRBD2; clone size: .; V gene: TRBV6-1; J gene: TRBJ2-1; CDR3 protein: CASSETSGGYYNEQFF; CDR3 DNA: TGTGCCAGCAGTGAGACTAGCGGGGGATACTACAATGAGCAGTTCTTC
D gene: .; clone size: .; V gene: TRBV6-5; J gene: TRBJ2-7; CDR3 protein: CASSLETGFSYEQYF; CDR3 DNA: TGTGCCAGCAGTCTAGAGACAGGATTCTCCTACGAGCAGTACTTC
D gene: TRBD1; clone size: few; V gene: TRBV7-2; J gene: TRBJ2-1; CDR3 protein: CASSPEGQYNEQFF; CDR3 DNA: TGTGCCAGCAGCCCAGAGGGACAGTACAATGAGCAGTTCTTC
D gene: TRBD1; clone size: .; V gene: TRBV2; J gene: TRBJ1-3; CDR3 protein: CASSITGGSGNTIYF; CDR3 DNA: TGTGCCAGCAGTATTACAGGGGGCTCTGGAAACACCATATATTTT
D gene: .; clone size: .; V gene: TRBV11-2; J gene: TRBJ2-3; CDR3 protein: CASSLVASPSDTQYF; CDR3 DNA: TGTGCCAGCAGCTTAGTAGCATCGCCGTCAGATACGCAGTATTTT
D gene: .; clone size: .; V gene: TRBV2; J gene: TRBJ1-1; CDR3 protein: CASSGDYKVNTEAFF; CDR3 DNA: TGTGCCAGCAGTGGAGACTACAAGGTCAACACTGAAGCTTTCTTT
D gene: TRBD1; clone size: once; V gene: TRBV24-1; J gene: TRBJ1-5; CDR3 protein: CATSDKTGFNQPQHF; CDR3 DNA: TGTGCCACCAGTGACAAGACAGGGTTCAATCAGCCCCAGCATTTT
D gene: .; clone size: .; V gene: TRBV2; J gene: TRBJ1-5; CDR3 protein: CASSGGRGGNQPQHF; CDR3 DNA: TGTGCCAGCAGTGGTGGAAGGGGTGGCAATCAGCCCCAGCATTTT
D gene: TRBD2; clone size: .; V gene: TRBV4-2; J gene: TRBJ2-3; CDR3 protein: CASSFRRGNTADTQYF; CDR3 DNA: TGTGCCAGCAGTTTCCGGCGGGGGAATACCGCAGATACGCAGTATTTT
D gene: .; clone size: .; V gene: TRBV19; J gene: TRBJ1-2; CDR3 protein: CASSARDNLYGYTF; CDR3 DNA: TGTGCCAGTAGTGCGAGGGACAATCTCTATGGCTACACCTTC
D gene: .; clone size: few; V gene: TRBV5-1; J gene: TRBJ2-7; CDR3 protein: CASSIQADVSYEQYF; CDR3 DNA: TGCGCCAGCAGCATACAGGCGGATGTCTCCTACGAGCAGTACTTC
D gene: TRBD2; clone size: .; V gene: TRBV19; J gene: TRBJ2-3; CDR3 protein: CASSPRLAGSTDTQYF; CDR3 DNA: TGTGCCAGTAGTCCCCGACTAGCGGGGTCCACAGATACGCAGTATTTT
D gene: .; clone size: .; V gene: TRBV6-2/TRBV6-3; J gene: TRBJ1-6; CDR3 protein: CASSYSGQYNSPLHF; CDR3 DNA: TGTGCCAGCAGTTACTCAGGACAGTACAATTCACCCCTCCACTTT
D gene: TRBD1; clone size: .; V gene: TRBV7-2; J gene: TRBJ1-6; CDR3 protein: CASSTGQANSPLHF; CDR3 DNA: TGTGCCAGCAGCACGGGACAGGCCAATTCACCCCTCCACTTT
D gene: .; clone size: .; V gene: TRBV7-6; J gene: TRBJ2-2; CDR3 protein: CASSPGSLNTGELFF; CDR3 DNA: TGTGCCAGCAGCCCCGGGTCGTTAAACACCGGGGAGCTGTTTTTT
D gene: .; clone size: .; V gene: TRBV19; J gene: TRBJ1-3; CDR3 protein: CASSMRGPGNTIYF; CDR3 DNA: TGTGCCAGTAGTATGAGAGGTCCTGGAAACACCATATATTTT
D gene: TRBD1; clone size: .; V gene: TRBV28; J gene: TRBJ1-5; CDR3 protein: CASRRQGARWQPQHF; CDR3 DNA: TGTGCCAGCAGACGACAGGGGGCGCGGTGGCAGCCCCAGCATTTT
D gene: .; clone size: few; V gene: TRBV14; J gene: TRBJ1-6; CDR3 protein: CASSQDGSRVSPLHF; CDR3 DNA: TGTGCCAGCAGCCAAGACGGGAGCAGGGTTTCACCCCTCCACTTT
D gene: .; clone size: .; V gene: TRBV7-2; J gene: TRBJ2-4; CDR3 protein: CASSLSSVVTGTKNIQYF; CDR3 DNA: TGTGCCAGCAGCTTATCTTCTGTTGTTACGGGTACCAAAAACATTCAGTACTTC
D gene: .; clone size: .; V gene: TRBV15; J gene: TRBJ1-3; CDR3 protein: CATSSEVSIGGNTIYF; CDR3 DNA: TGTGCCACCAGCAGTGAGGTCTCTATTGGGGGAAACACCATATATTTT
D gene: TRBD1; clone size: .; V gene: TRBV5-1; J gene: TRBJ2-3; CDR3 protein: CASSWGTGASDTQYF; CDR3 DNA: TGCGCCAGCAGCTGGGGGACAGGGGCATCAGATACGCAGTATTTT
D gene: TRBD1; clone size: .; V gene: TRBV23-1; J gene: TRBJ1-5; CDR3 protein: CASSQSLGQGSNQPQHF; CDR3 DNA: TGCGCCAGCAGTCAATCTCTTGGACAGGGAAGCAATCAGCCCCAGCATTTT
D gene: .; clone size: .; V gene: TRBV2; J gene: TRBJ1-3; CDR3 protein: CASRGENTIYF; CDR3 DNA: TGTGCCAGCAGGGGCGAAAACACCATATATTTT
D gene: .; clone size: .; V gene: TRBV7-2; J gene: TRBJ2-5; CDR3 protein: CASSSLAVQETQYF; CDR3 DNA: TGTGCCAGCAGCTCCTTAGCGGTTCAAGAAACCCAGTACTTC
D gene: .; clone size: .; V gene: TRBV9; J gene: TRBJ2-1; CDR3 protein: CASSVLGRGTYNEQFF; CDR3 DNA: TGTGCCAGCAGCGTCTTGGGGCGGGGAACCTACAATGAGCAGTTCTTC
D gene: TRBD1; clone size: once; V gene: TRBV6-5; J gene: TRBJ1-6; CDR3 protein: CASRRPGQGRSPLHF; CDR3 DNA: TGTGCCAGCAGGCGTCCGGGACAGGGTCGTTCACCCCTCCACTTT
D gene: TRBD1; clone size: .; V gene: TRBV24-1; J gene: TRBJ1-6; CDR3 protein: CATSDTDRGPLHF; CDR3 DNA: TGTGCCACCAGTGACACGGACAGGGGTCCCCTCCACTTT
D gene: TRBD1; clone size: .; V gene: TRBV5-1; J gene: TRBJ1-4; CDR3 protein: CASSRGQGVANEKLFF; CDR3 DNA: TGCGCCAGCAGCCGCGGACAGGGGGTAGCTAATGAAAAACTGTTTTTT
D gene: TRBD2; clone size: .; V gene: TRBV7-9; J gene: TRBJ2-2; CDR3 protein: CASSLMGGAGTGELFF; CDR3 DNA: TGTGCCAGCAGCTTAATGGGAGGGGCCGGCACCGGGGAGCTGTTTTTT
D gene: .; clone size: .; V gene: TRBV7-9; J gene: TRBJ1-4; CDR3 protein: CASSSSQGLGKEKLFF; CDR3 DNA: TGTGCCAGCAGCTCGTCCCAGGGGCTAGGAAAGGAAAAACTGTTTTTT
D gene: .; clone size: .; V gene: TRBV10-3; J gene: TRBJ1-4; CDR3 protein: CAISEQGGKNEKLFF; CDR3 DNA: TGTGCCATCAGTGAACAGGGAGGGAAGAATGAAAAACTGTTTTTT
D gene: .; clone size: .; V gene: TRBV12-3/TRBV12-4; J gene: TRBJ1-4; CDR3 protein: CASSLRQGEKLFF; CDR3 DNA: TGTGCCAGCAGTTTAAGGCAGGGGGAAAAACTGTTTTTT
D gene: .; clone size: .; V gene: TRBV6-2/TRBV6-3; J gene: TRBJ1-1; CDR3 protein: CASSYMPETSGNTEAFF; CDR3 DNA: TGTGCCAGCAGTTACATGCCAGAAACCTCGGGGAACACTGAAGCTTTCTTT
D gene: TRBD1; clone size: few; V gene: TRBV9; J gene: TRBJ2-5; CDR3 protein: CASSVGQSEETQYF; CDR3 DNA: TGTGCCAGCAGCGTGGGACAGTCAGAAGAGACCCAGTACTTC
D gene: .; clone size: .; V gene: TRBV5-8; J gene: TRBJ1-4; CDR3 protein: CASSFGRAGNEKLFF; CDR3 DNA: TGTGCCAGCAGCTTCGGTCGGGCGGGGAATGAAAAACTGTTTTTT
D gene: .; clone size: once; V gene: TRBV5-1; J gene: TRBJ2-3; CDR3 protein: CASSPLRVVDTQYF; CDR3 DNA: TGCGCCAGCAGCCCACTCCGGGTCGTAGATACGCAGTATTTT
D gene: TRBD2; clone size: .; V gene: TRBV3-1/TRBV3-2; J gene: TRBJ2-7; CDR3 protein: CASSQEGGRSSYEQYF; CDR3 DNA: TGTGCCAGCAGCCAAGAGGGAGGGCGTAGCTCCTACGAGCAGTACTTC
D gene: .; clone size: .; V gene: TRBV5-6; J gene: TRBJ1-2; CDR3 protein: CASSLEGSGYGYTF; CDR3 DNA: TGTGCCAGCAGCTTGGAGGGGTCAGGTTATGGCTACACCTTC
D gene: .; clone size: .; V gene: TRBV9; J gene: TRBJ2-7; CDR3 protein: CASSVSGGHGYEQYF; CDR3 DNA: TGTGCCAGCAGCGTCTCCGGGGGGCACGGGTACGAGCAGTACTTC
D gene: .; clone size: .; V gene: TRBV10-3; J gene: TRBJ1-4; CDR3 protein: CAISESRGLGEKLFF; CDR3 DNA: TGTGCCATCAGTGAGTCGAGAGGGTTGGGGGAAAAACTGTTTTTT
D gene: .; clone size: .; V gene: TRBV7-2; J gene: TRBJ1-2; CDR3 protein: CASTPRKVAYGYTF; CDR3 DNA: TGTGCCAGCACCCCGAGAAAAGTAGCCTATGGCTACACCTTC
D gene: TRBD2; clone size: .; V gene: TRBV11-3; J gene: TRBJ2-1; CDR3 protein: CASSFQGSGGTNEQFF; CDR3 DNA: TGTGCCAGCAGCTTCCAGGGTAGCGGGGGGACCAATGAGCAGTTCTTC
D gene: .; clone size: .; V gene: TRBV6-6; J gene: TRBJ1-6; CDR3 protein: CASSYQGRNSPLHF; CDR3 DNA: TGTGCCAGCAGTTACCAGGGGCGGAATTCACCCCTCCACTTT
D gene: TRBD1; clone size: .; V gene: TRBV18; J gene: TRBJ1-6; CDR3 protein: CASSSGTGVSPLHF; CDR3 DNA: TGTGCCAGCTCATCCGGGACAGGGGTATCACCCCTCCACTTT
D gene: .; clone size: .; V gene: TRBV18; J gene: TRBJ1-6; CDR3 protein: CASSQMNNSPLHF; CDR3 DNA: TGTGCCAGCTCCCAGATGAACAATTCACCCCTCCACTTT
D gene: .; clone size: .; V gene: TRBV10-3; J gene: TRBJ1-1; CDR3 protein: CAIRKRDMNTEAFF; CDR3 DNA: TGTGCCATCCGAAAACGAGACATGAACACTGAAGCTTTCTTT
D gene: TRBD2; clone size: .; V gene: TRBV5-4; J gene: TRBJ2-7; CDR3 protein: CASSFSTSGGYEQYF; CDR3 DNA: TGTGCCAGCAGCTTTTCCACTAGCGGGGGCTACGAGCAGTACTTC
D gene: .; clone size: .; V gene: TRBV10-3; J gene: TRBJ1-1; CDR3 protein: CAISESSGESNTEAFF; CDR3 DNA: TGTGCCATCAGTGAGTCGTCAGGGGAGTCGAACACTGAAGCTTTCTTT
D gene: .; clone size: .; V gene: TRBV5-6; J gene: TRBJ2-3; CDR3 protein: CASSPGPTDTQYF; CDR3 DNA: TGTGCCAGCAGCCCCGGTCCCACAGATACGCAGTATTTT
D gene: .; clone size: .; V gene: TRBV7-9; J gene: TRBJ2-5; CDR3 protein: CASSLAGAQETQYF; CDR3 DNA: TGTGCCAGCAGCTTAGCGGGGGCGCAAGAGACCCAGTACTTC
D gene: .; clone size: .; V gene: TRBV30; J gene: TRBJ1-5; CDR3 protein: CAWSAQGDQPQHF; CDR3 DNA: TGTGCCTGGAGTGCACAGGGAGATCAGCCCCAGCATTTT